Following are 6 T cell receptor beta chains from one sample sequenced in a study of blood T cell repertoires in COVID-19. Libraries were prepared by immunoSEQ multiplex PCR; TCRdb keeps only in-frame clonotypes and omits some of them. The data contain about 210,000 clones, 88% of them singletons. Sequencing was performed on peripheral blood. These receptors came from a man younger than 35 with active or convalescent COVID-19.

This chain connects TRBV5-4 to TRBJ1-3; weak D call: TRBD1 (5 bases). The CDR3 runs to 15 residues. The V gene lost 0 bases and the J gene lost 4 bases, with 11 bases spanning the gap. From germline, CDR1 is SGHNT and CDR2 YYREEE (reference sequence). The CDR3 bases are TGTGCCAGCAGCTTGGGGGGCGCAGCCGGAAACACCATATATTTT. Translating it yields CASSLGGAAGNTIYF.

V usage is TRBV28 and J usage is TRBJ1-1, with 7 positions matching TRBD1. The germline gives CDR1 MDHEN, CDR2 SYDVKM. V was clipped by 2 bases and J by 5 bases; unmatched bases: 8. The CDR3 is 15 amino acids. The CDR3 region is CASSLMGTEKTEAFF. The DNA for the CDR3 is TGTGCCAGCAGTTTAATGGGGACAGAAAAGACTGAAGCTTTCTTT.

The rearrangement uses TRBV4-2 and TRBJ2-1; 8 positions match TRBD1. Looked up from germline, CDR1 is LGHNA and CDR2 is YNFKEQ. V lost 5 bases to trimming and J lost 10 bases; unmatched junction nucleotides: 4. This CDR3 has 12 amino acids. The CDR3 DNA reads TGTGCCAGCAGCGCACAGGGGGAAGAGCAGTTCTTC. Its protein is CASSAQGEEQFF.

The chain couples TRBV6-2 or TRBV6-3 to TRBJ1-5; D gene ambiguous. CDR1 is MNHEY and CDR2 is SVGEGT in the germline V gene. The CDR3 sequence is 15 residues long. The V end lost 6 bases, the J end lost 3 bases, and 15 bases lay between the germline ends. The CDR3, as DNA: TGTGCCAGCAGCGTACCAGTTCAGTACAATCAGCCCCAGCATTTT. It encodes CASSVPVQYNQPQHF.

V is TRBV30 and J is TRBJ2-1; TRBD2 is a possible D gene (6 bases). This CDR3 has 15 amino acids. Per germline, CDR1 GTSNPN and CDR2 SVGIG (reference sequence). Trimming removed 5 bases from V and 6 bases from J, with 20 bases in between. The DNA for the CDR3 is TGTGCCTGGGAAGGAGGGCCGAAATTGGGCAATGAGCAGTTCTTC. Translated, it gives CAWEGGPKLGNEQFF.

J is TRBJ1-1 and V is TRBV18; TRBD1 is a possible D gene (6 bases). The germline V and J ends were trimmed by 4 bases and 2 bases, with 17 bases remaining between them. This CDR3 is built from 16 residues. The germline V gene has CDR1 KGHSH and CDR2 LQKENI. CDR3 nucleotide sequence: TGTGCCAGCTCACGCAACCACGGGACAAGTAACACTGAAGCTTTCTTT. Encoded protein: CASSRNHGTSNTEAFF.